This paragraph reports one T cell receptor beta chain. The antigen remains undetermined. The V and J ends lost 4 bases and 3 bases, in that order; junction bases with no gene match: 29. Per the germline V gene, CDR1 is LGHDT and CDR2 is YNNKEL (reference sequence). This CDR3 region has 24 residues. Unexposed donor CD4+ T cells date from about 2011-2018, before the COVID-19 pandemic. The record originates from a study of CD4 T cells in relation to SARS-CoV-2 and coronaviruses. Sequencing used immunoSEQ multiplex PCR; TCRdb keeps in-frame clones, though not all of them. Of some 65,000 clones in the sample, 80% to 90% are singletons; the top ten hold about 1.6%. Study findings and constraints: Around 62% of donors had memory CD4+ clonotypes crossrecognizing SARS-CoV-2 and common cold coronavirus spike. Monoreactive clones expanded significantly more to SARS-CoV-2 than crossreactive clones did. Each donor contributed either pre-pandemic or post-infection samples, not both. Crossreactivity was assessed only for spike protein, not other viral proteins.

The sample comprised memory CD4+ T cells from PBMCs. This sequence joins TRBV3-1 (or the pseudogene TRBV3-2) and TRBJ2-1, with 11 bases fitting TRBD2. This sequence originates from a human donor in good health. The CDR3 here is CASSPLRGASGRYAIFINYNEQFF. CDR3 nucleotides: TGTGCCAGCAGCCCCCTCCGAGGGGCTAGCGGGAGGTATGCCATTTTTATTAACTACAATGAGCAGTTCTTC.